These 27 T cell receptor beta chains were sequenced from one sample in a study of cytomegalovirus exposure and HLA in healthy donors. The PCR made use of 60 Vbeta and 13 Jbeta primers. Sequencing was performed with immunoSEQ multiplex PCR; in TCRdb, only in-frame clones are kept and a portion is missing. The table lists around 76,000 clones. Sample: PBMCs. These receptors all stem from a man aged 35-49 years in good health and CMV-seronegative.

The chain combines TRBV28 with TRBJ1-2; D is uncertain. The CDR3 loop spans 11 amino acids. From germline, CDR1 is MDHEN and CDR2 SYDVKM. V was trimmed by 4 bases and J by 5 bases, leaving 5 bases between them. The CDR3 DNA reads as TGTGCCAGCAGTTCAGTTTATGGCTACACCTTC. This translates into CASSSVYGYTF.

Concerning this clone: One end of the junction is discordant with germline, which a read error may explain. The chain is built from TRBV5-1 and TRBJ1-2; TRBD1 is a possible D gene (5 bases). The CDR3 contains 13 residues. Germline assignment: CDR1 SGHRS and CDR2 YFSETQ. Written as DNA, the CDR3 is TGCGCCAGCAGTTTGGGGGGAGACTATGGCTACACCTTC. It is translated as CASSLGGDYGYTF.

The chain combines TRBV5-1 with TRBJ1-1, with D perhaps matching TRBD1 (6 bases). Germline-derived CDR1 and CDR2 are SGHRS and YFSETQ. The CDR3 runs 13 residues. V was cut by 5 bases and J by 7 bases, with 15 bases left in between. The CDR3, as DNA: TGCGCCAGCAGTCAACAGGGAAAGGGTGAAGCTTTCTTT. Translating it yields CASSQQGKGEAFF.

This chain uses TRBV5-4 with TRBJ2-1, with D maybe TRBD2 (6 bases). Germline lookup yields CDR1 SGHNT and CDR2 YYREEE (reference sequence). The CDR3 runs to 13 residues. V lost 3 bases to trimming and J lost 11 bases, with 15 bases between them. The CDR3, as DNA: TGTGCCAGCAGCTCTGGAGGACTAACAAAGCAGTTCTTC. This translates into CASSSGGLTKQFF.

The V call is TRBV27, the J call TRBJ2-7; 14 bases are shared with TRBD2. The V gene end was trimmed by 3 bases and the J gene end by 3 bases; junction bases not matched to a gene: 4. Germline V gene data show CDR1 as MNHEY and CDR2 as SMNVEV (reference sequence). This CDR3 region has 16 residues. The CDR3 spells CASSFGGTSGSYEQYF. CDR3 bases: TGTGCCAGCAGTTTCGGCGGGACTAGCGGGAGCTACGAGCAGTACTTC.

The chain recombines TRBV6-5 with TRBJ2-7; TRBD2 agrees at 7 bases. The CDR3 is 14 amino acids. Per germline, CDR1 MNHEY and CDR2 SVGAGI. The V gene end was trimmed by 8 bases and the J gene end by 0 bases; junction bases not matched to a gene: 7. The CDR3 DNA reads TGTGCCAGCCTTCAGTCTAGCGGCTCCTACGAGCAGTACTTC. This encodes CASLQSSGSYEQYF.

This chain uses TRBV13 with TRBJ1-5, with D unclear. CDR1 PRHDT and CDR2 FYEKMQ come from the germline V gene (reference sequence). V lost 3 bases and J 1 base, leaving 7 bases between the germline ends. The CDR3 sequence is 14 residues long. For the CDR3, the DNA is TGTGCCAGCAGCTTTGGAGACAGCAATCAGCCCCAGCATTTT. This sequence encodes CASSFGDSNQPQHF.

The gene calls are TRBV7-6 and TRBJ1-5; the match to TRBD1 covers 8 bases. CDR3 length: 18 residues. V was clipped by 0 bases and J by 6 bases; unmatched bases: 13. CDR1 SGHVS and CDR2 FNYEAQ come from the germline V gene. The CDR3 loop is CASSLALDRAGVGQPQHF. CDR3 DNA sequence: TGTGCCAGCAGCTTAGCATTGGACAGGGCTGGGGTAGGTCAGCCCCAGCATTTT.

The DNA for the CDR3 is TGCAGCGTTGGGACAGTAGGCGAGCAGTACTTC. Translating gives CSVGTVGEQYF. V is TRBV29-1 and J is TRBJ2-7; D might be TRBD1 (6 bases). Germline V CDR1 and CDR2: SQVTM, ANQGSEA. The CDR3 is 11 amino acids. Trimming took off 4 bases at V and 6 bases at J, with 10 bases between the two ends.

The chain has TRBV29-1 and TRBJ2-7, with 13 positions matching TRBD2. The CDR3 is 13 amino acids. Germline values: CDR1 SQVTM, CDR2 ANQGSEA. V lost 6 bases to trimming and J lost 3 bases; unmatched junction nucleotides: 2. The CDR3 loop reads CSVRTSGSYEQYF. Here the CDR3 DNA reads TGCAGCGTAAGGACTAGCGGGAGCTACGAGCAGTACTTC.

The V call is TRBV21-1, the J call TRBJ2-7; the D call in the table, TRBD1, was not verified against the DNA. TRBV21-1 counts as a pseudogene. The CDR3 extends over 14 amino acids. The CDR3 loop is CASSKEHRGNEQYF. Here the CDR3 DNA reads TGTGCCAGCAGCAAAGAGCACAGGGGAAACGAGCAGTACTTC.

This chain uses TRBV4-3 with TRBJ1-2; maybe TRBD1 (6 bases). V was clipped by 0 bases and J by 3 bases, with 20 bases between them. CDR3 length: 18 residues. Germline lookup yields CDR1 LGHNA and CDR2 YSLEER. CDR3 nucleotide sequence: TGCGCCAGCAGCCAAGAAGAAGCCCGACAGGATCGTTACTATGGCTACACCTTC. Translated: CASSQEEARQDRYYGYTF.

The V call is TRBV2, the J call TRBJ2-5; TRBD1 might be the D (6 bases). The V gene's germline CDR1 is SNHLY and CDR2 FYNNEI. Trimming pared 10 bases from V and 3 bases from J, leaving 30 bases between. The CDR3 runs 18 residues. The CDR3 loop reads CATAGARRQGGGKETQYF. The CDR3 coding sequence is TGTGCCACAGCAGGGGCCCGACGGCAGGGCGGTGGAAAAGAGACCCAGTACTTC.

V and J are TRBV6-4 and TRBJ1-1, with unresolved D. Germline CDR1 is MRHNA and CDR2 is SNTAGT. The CDR3 consists of 13 residues. With 4 bases removed from V and 11 bases from J, the gap between germline ends came to 17 bases. The CDR3 DNA is TGTGCCAGCAGTGTGGACTCCATCAGTTCGGCTTTCTTT. Protein: CASSVDSISSAFF.

The chain uses TRBV5-6 and TRBJ1-6; D possibly corresponds to TRBD1 (6 bases). Trimming left V 3 bases short and J 11 bases short, with 21 bases between. In germline, CDR1 is SGHDT, CDR2 YYEEEE. The CDR3 runs 16 residues. CDR3 DNA: TGTGCCAGCAGCTCGGGCGCAACAGGGAATTATGCACCCCTCCACTTT. Protein sequence: CASSSGATGNYAPLHF.

The J gene is TRBJ1-6, the V gene TRBV21-1. TRBV21-1 is classified as a pseudogene. The length of the CDR3 is 15 residues. The CDR3 bases are TGTGCCAGCAGCAAAGCCCGGGATTATAATTCACCCCTCCACTTT. It specifies CASSKARDYNSPLHF.

This chain uses TRBV7-9 with TRBJ2-5, with 9 bases aligning to TRBD1. The CDR3 runs 14 residues. V shed 2 bases, J shed 11 bases, and the junction held 9 bases outside the gene matches. Germline values: CDR1 SEHNR, CDR2 FQNEAQ (reference sequence). CDR3 nucleotides: TGTGCCAGCAGCTTAACAGGTGGACAGGGGATTCAGTACTTC. Amino acids: CASSLTGGQGIQYF. Together with reference TRBV7-9 and TRBJ2-5, the CDR3 gives the full variable domain: DTGVSQNPRHKITKRGQNVTFRCDPISEHNRLYWYRQTLGQGPEFLTYFQNEAQLEKSRLLSDRFSAERPKGSFSTLEIQRTEQGDSAMYLCASSLTGGQGIQYFGPGTRLLVL.

V usage is TRBV4-3 and J usage is TRBJ1-3; D is unresolved. V lost 4 bases and J 4 bases, leaving 8 bases between the germline ends. Germline V gene sequence: CDR1 LGHNA, CDR2 YSLEER. The CDR3 totals 13 residues. This chain's CDR3 is CASSLTRGNTIYF. Written as DNA, the CDR3 is TGCGCCAGCAGCCTAACGAGGGGAAACACCATATATTTT.

The chain combines TRBV25-1 with TRBJ1-4; D is unresolved. Between the trimmed V and J ends, which lost 6 bases and 7 bases, there was a span of 6 bases. CDR1 is MGHDK, CDR2 SYGVNS, per germline. There are 11 residues in the CDR3. The CDR3 bases are TGTGCCAGCAGAGCGGTTGAAAAACTGTTTTTT. It translates to CASRAVEKLFF. Full variable domain (remainder filled in from reference TRBV25-1 and TRBJ1-4): EADIYQTPRYLVIGTGKKITLECSQTMGHDKMYWYQQDPGMELHLIHYSYGVNSTEKGDLSSESTVSRIRTEHFPLTLESARPSHTSQYLCASRAVEKLFFGSGTQLSVL.

V usage is TRBV7-8 and J usage is TRBJ2-7; D gene uncertain. This CDR3 spans 15 amino acids. From germline, CDR1 is SGHVS and CDR2 FQNEAQ. Deletions cut 0 bases from V and 3 bases from J, with 12 bases between. CDR3 in amino acids: CASSLATAKFYEQYF. CDR3 DNA sequence: TGTGCCAGCAGCTTAGCCACAGCAAAATTCTACGAGCAGTACTTC. Together with reference TRBV7-8 and TRBJ2-7, the CDR3 gives the full variable domain: GAGVSQSPRYKVAKRGQDVALRCDPISGHVSLFWYQQALGQGPEFLTYFQNEAQLDKSGLPSDRFFAERPEGSVSTLKIQRTQQEDSAVYLCASSLATAKFYEQYFGPGTRLTVT.

V and J are TRBV19 and TRBJ1-1; 8 nucleotides line up with TRBD1. This CDR3 has 18 amino acids. Germline CDR1 and CDR2: LNHDA and SQIVND (reference sequence). The junction had 13 bases not matched to a gene; V was cut back by 4 bases and J by 0 bases. The CDR3 protein is CASSTVRSRDRLNTEAFF. CDR3 in DNA: TGTGCCAGTAGTACCGTAAGAAGCCGGGACAGGCTGAACACTGAAGCTTTCTTT.

The rearrangement links TRBV4-2 to TRBJ2-3; D might be TRBD2 (7 bases). CDR3 length equals 17 residues. V lost 5 bases to trimming and J lost 3 bases, with 21 bases between them. Germline CDR1 reads LGHNA; CDR2 reads YNFKEQ. As DNA, the CDR3 is TGTGCCAGCAGCTTAGGTCCAAGGGGGGGCAGAACAGATACGCAGTATTTT. This translates into CASSLGPRGGRTDTQYF.

V is TRBV7-2 and J is TRBJ2-1; a possible D gene is TRBD1 (5 bases). CDR3 size: 17 residues. V lost 4 bases and J 0 bases, leaving 16 bases between the germline ends. Germline CDR1 is SGHTA and CDR2 is FQGNSA. CDR3 DNA: TGTGCCAGCAGCTCCAGATCTTCAGGGCACTCCTACAATGAGCAGTTCTTC. It yields the protein CASSSRSSGHSYNEQFF.

The CDR3 loop is CASSPQGTKSEKLFF. The CDR3 region has the DNA TGTGCCAGCAGCCCGCAGGGGACCAAAAGTGAAAAACTGTTTTTT. The chain couples TRBV4-2 to TRBJ1-4, with D perhaps matching TRBD1 (6 bases). Trimming left V 4 bases short and J 7 bases short, with 16 bases between. From germline, CDR1 is LGHNA and CDR2 YNFKEQ. This CDR3 has 15 amino acids.

The CDR3 protein is CASSQDLAGRTYEQYF. The CDR3 DNA sequence: TGCGCCAGCAGCCAAGATTTAGCGGGGCGCACCTACGAGCAGTACTTC. The gene calls are TRBV4-1 and TRBJ2-7; 8 nucleotides line up with TRBD2. The CDR3 sequence is 16 residues long. CDR1 MGHRA and CDR2 YSYEKL come from the germline V gene. V shed 0 bases and J 2 bases; nucleotides not matched to a gene: 6.

The chain uses TRBV9 and TRBJ1-1; no definite D call. V lost 2 bases to trimming and J lost 1 base, with 6 bases between them. The CDR3 has 13 residues. The V gene's germline CDR1 is SGDLS and CDR2 YYNGEE. DNA of the CDR3: TGTGCCAGCAGCGTGAACAGGAACACTGAAGCTTTCTTT. Translation: CASSVNRNTEAFF.

The J gene is TRBJ2-1, the V gene TRBV5-4; 7 nucleotides line up with TRBD1. Per the germline V gene, CDR1 is SGHNT and CDR2 is YYREEE (reference sequence). The V segment lost 1 base and the J segment 5 bases; nucleotides outside the gene matches: 3. The CDR3 totals 14 residues. The CDR3 is CASSLQGENNEQFF. The CDR3, as DNA: TGTGCCAGCAGCTTGCAGGGGGAGAACAATGAGCAGTTCTTC.